This T cell receptor beta chain was obtained from a study of graft-versus-host responses after intestinal transplantation. In the study overall: Recipients uniformly received anti-thymocyte globulin induction, followed by tacrolimus and steroids for three to four years.

CDR3 size: 14 residues. Between the trimmed V and J ends, which lost 1 base and 4 bases, there was a span of 7 bases. Germline V CDR1 and CDR2: MGHRA, YSYEKL. With respect to this clone: The antigen remains undetermined.

TCRdb keeps only in-frame clones here, not all; method: immunoSEQ multiplex PCR. The sample records about 39,000 clones, 80% to 95% being singletons. Study results and caveats: Individuals carrying graft-donor T cell macrochimerism showed high graft-versus-host to host-versus-graft clonal ratios in allografts. GvH clones occurred in recipient marrow; some first appeared in ileum or blood. The study associated peak circulating GvH clone levels with early post-transplant HvG declines.

The chain couples TRBV4-1 to TRBJ2-2; no clear D. The receptor comes from a human patient who received an intestinal transplant, so some T cells may come from the graft donor. The sequences come from PBMCs, collected around 720 days after intestinal transplantation. CDR3 sequence (DNA): TGCGCCAGCAGCCAAGGGTCCCTCACCGGGGAGCTGTTTTTT. Translation gives CASSQGSLTGELFF.